This TCR beta chain came from a study of blood T cell repertoires in COVID-19. Overall study: Spain, Italy and the United States supplied samples that represented acute and convalescent COVID-19. T cells, B-cell-depleted T cells, or PBMCs supplied cDNA or gDNA.

The germline CDR1 and CDR2 sequences are SNHLY and FYNNEI. The CDR3 runs 14 residues. V was pared by 4 bases and J by 0 bases, with 8 bases between. Sequencing was performed with immunoSEQ multiplex PCR; in TCRdb, only in-frame clones are kept and a portion is missing. The sample has roughly 150,000 clones, approximately 86% seen once. The chain employs TRBV2 and TRBJ2-3, with D uncertain. The sample taken for sequencing was peripheral blood. This sequence originates from an elderly woman with active or convalescent COVID-19. The CDR3 here is CASSVAASTDTQYF. Written as DNA, the CDR3 is TGTGCCAGCAGTGTTGCGGCTAGCACAGATACGCAGTATTTT. Full variable domain (remainder filled in from reference TRBV2 and TRBJ2-3): EPEVTQTPSHQVTQMGQEVILRCVPISNHLYFYWYRQILGQKVEFLVSFYNNEISEKSEIFDDQFSVERPDGSNFTLKIRSTKLEDSAMYFCASSVAASTDTQYFGPGTRLTVL.